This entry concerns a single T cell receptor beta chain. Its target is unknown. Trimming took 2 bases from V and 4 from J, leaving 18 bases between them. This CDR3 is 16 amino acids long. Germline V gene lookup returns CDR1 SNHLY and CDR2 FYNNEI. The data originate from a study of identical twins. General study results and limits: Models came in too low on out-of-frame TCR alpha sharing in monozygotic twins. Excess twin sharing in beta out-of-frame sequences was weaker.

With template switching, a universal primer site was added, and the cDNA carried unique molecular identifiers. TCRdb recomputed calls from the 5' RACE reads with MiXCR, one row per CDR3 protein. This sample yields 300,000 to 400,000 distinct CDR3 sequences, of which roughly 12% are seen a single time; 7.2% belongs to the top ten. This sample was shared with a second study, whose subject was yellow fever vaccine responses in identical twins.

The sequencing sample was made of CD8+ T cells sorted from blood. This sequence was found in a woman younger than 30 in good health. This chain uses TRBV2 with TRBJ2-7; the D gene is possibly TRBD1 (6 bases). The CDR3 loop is CASSEWGNREFYEQYF. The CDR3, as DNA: TGTGCCAGCAGTGAATGGGGCAACAGGGAGTTTTACGAGCAGTACTTC.